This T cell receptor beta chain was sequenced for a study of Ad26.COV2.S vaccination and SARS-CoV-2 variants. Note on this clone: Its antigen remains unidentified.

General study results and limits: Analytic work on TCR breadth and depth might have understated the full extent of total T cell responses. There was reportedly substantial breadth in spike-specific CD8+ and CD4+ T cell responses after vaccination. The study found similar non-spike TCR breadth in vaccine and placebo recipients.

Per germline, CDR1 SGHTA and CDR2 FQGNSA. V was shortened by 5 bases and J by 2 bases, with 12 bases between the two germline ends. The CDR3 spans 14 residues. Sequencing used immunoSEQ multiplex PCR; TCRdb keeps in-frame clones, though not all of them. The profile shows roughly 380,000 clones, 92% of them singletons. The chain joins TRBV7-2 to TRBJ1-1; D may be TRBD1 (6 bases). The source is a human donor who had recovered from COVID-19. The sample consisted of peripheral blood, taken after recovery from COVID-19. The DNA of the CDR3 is TGTGCCAGCAGCCACGACAGGACTAACACTGAAGCTTTCTTT. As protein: CASSHDRTNTEAFF.